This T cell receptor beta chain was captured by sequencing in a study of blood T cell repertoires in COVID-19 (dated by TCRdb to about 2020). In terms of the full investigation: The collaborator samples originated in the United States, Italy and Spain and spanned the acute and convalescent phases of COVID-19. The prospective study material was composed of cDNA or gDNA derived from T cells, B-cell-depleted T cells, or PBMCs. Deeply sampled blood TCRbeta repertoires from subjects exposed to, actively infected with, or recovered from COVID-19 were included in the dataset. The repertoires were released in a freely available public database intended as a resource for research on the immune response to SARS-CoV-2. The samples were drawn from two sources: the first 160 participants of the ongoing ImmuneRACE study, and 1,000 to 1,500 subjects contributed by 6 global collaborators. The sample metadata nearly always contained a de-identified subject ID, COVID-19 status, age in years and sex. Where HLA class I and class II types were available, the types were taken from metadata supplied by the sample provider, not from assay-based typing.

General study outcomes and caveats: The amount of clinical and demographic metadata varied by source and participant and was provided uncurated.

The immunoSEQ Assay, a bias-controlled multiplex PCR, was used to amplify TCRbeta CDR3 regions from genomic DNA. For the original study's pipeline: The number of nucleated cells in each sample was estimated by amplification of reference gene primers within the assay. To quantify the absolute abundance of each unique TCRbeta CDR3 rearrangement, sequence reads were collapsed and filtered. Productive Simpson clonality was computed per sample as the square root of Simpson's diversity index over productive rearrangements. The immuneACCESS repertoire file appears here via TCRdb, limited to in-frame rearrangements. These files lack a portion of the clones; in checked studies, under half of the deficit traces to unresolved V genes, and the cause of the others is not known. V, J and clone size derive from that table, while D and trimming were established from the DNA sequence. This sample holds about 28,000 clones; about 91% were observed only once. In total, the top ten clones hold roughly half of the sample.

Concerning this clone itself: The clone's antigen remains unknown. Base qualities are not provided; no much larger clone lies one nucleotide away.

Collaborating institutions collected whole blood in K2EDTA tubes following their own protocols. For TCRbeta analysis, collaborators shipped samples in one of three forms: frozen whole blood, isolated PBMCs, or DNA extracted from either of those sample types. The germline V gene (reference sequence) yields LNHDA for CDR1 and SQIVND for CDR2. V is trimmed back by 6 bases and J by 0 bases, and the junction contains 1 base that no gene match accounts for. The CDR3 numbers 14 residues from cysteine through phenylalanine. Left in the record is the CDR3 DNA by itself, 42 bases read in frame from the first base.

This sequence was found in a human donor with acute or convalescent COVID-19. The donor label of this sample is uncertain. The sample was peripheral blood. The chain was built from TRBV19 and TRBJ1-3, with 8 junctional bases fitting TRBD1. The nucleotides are TGTGCCAGTAGAACAGGGGGCTCTGGAAACACCATATATTTT. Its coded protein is CASRTGGSGNTIYF.